The next 3 T cell receptor beta chains were all read from a single sample in a study of blood T cell repertoires in COVID-19. Libraries were prepared by immunoSEQ multiplex PCR; TCRdb keeps only in-frame clonotypes and omits some of them. Of approximately 130,000 clones in the sample, 86% were seen once. The sample taken for sequencing was PBMCs or T cells enriched from blood (not recorded which). These receptors were taken from a woman in her forties or fifties who had recovered from COVID-19.

This clone was seen more than once but under ten times. The chain is built from TRBV7-2 and TRBJ1-1, with 7 bases identical to TRBD1. The CDR3 loop spans 15 amino acids. CDR1 is SGHTA and CDR2 is FQGNSA in the germline V gene. The V segment lost 3 bases and the J segment 3 bases; nucleotides outside the gene matches: 7. The CDR3, as DNA: TGTGCCAGCAGCTTTCAGGACAGGCCATACACTGAAGCTTTCTTT. Translation: CASSFQDRPYTEAFF.

This clone has just one count. The chain joins TRBV27 to TRBJ2-5; D is unresolved. The V and J ends lost 6 bases and 3 bases respectively, with 11 bases between them. Looked up from germline, CDR1 is MNHEY and CDR2 is SMNVEV (reference sequence). There are 13 residues in the CDR3. The CDR3 is CASRTGLEETQYF. The CDR3, as DNA: TGTGCCAGCAGGACCGGGTTGGAAGAGACCCAGTACTTC.

CDR3 DNA: TGTGCCAGCAGCTCCGTCATGAGGAGCGGGGGCTACACAGATACGCAGTATTTT. Translated: CASSSVMRSGGYTDTQYF. This sequence joins TRBV7-3 and TRBJ2-3; TRBD2 aligns across 8 bases. Germline V gene lookup returns CDR1 SGHTA and CDR2 FQGTGA. V was pared by 4 bases and J by 2 bases, with 14 bases of the junction left unmatched. The CDR3 runs 18 residues.